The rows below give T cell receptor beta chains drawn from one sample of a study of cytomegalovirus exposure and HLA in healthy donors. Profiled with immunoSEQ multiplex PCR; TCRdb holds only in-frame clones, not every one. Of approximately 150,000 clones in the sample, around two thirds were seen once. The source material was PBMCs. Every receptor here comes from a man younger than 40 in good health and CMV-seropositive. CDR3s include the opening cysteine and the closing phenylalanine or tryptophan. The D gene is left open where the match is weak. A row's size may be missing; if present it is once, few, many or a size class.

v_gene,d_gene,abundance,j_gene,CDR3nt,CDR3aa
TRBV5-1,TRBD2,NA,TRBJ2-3,TGCGCCAGCAGCTCGGCCTCGGGGGGCGGGAGGGCCACAGATACGCAGTACTTT,CASSSASGGGRATDTQYF
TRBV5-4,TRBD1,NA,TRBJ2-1,TGTGCCAGCAGCGATCTCCGACAGGGGCCCTACAATGAGCAGTTCTTC,CASSDLRQGPYNEQFF
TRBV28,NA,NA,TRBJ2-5,TGTGCCAGCACCTCGTCGGCACAGGGCCAAGAGACCCAGTACTTC,CASTSSAQGQETQYF
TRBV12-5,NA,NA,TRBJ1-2,TGTGCTAGTGGTTTCGAAATCGCGGGCGGCTACACCTTC,CASGFEIAGGYTF
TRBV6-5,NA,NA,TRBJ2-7,TGTGCCGTACAGGGATGGGGCCCCTACGAGCAGTACTTC,CAVQGWGPYEQYF
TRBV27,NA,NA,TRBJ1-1,TGTGCCAGCTACCTCGTTATGGGCGGGATCGCTGAAGCTTTCTTT,CASYLVMGGIAEAFF
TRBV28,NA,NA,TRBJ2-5,TGTGCCAGCAGTTTCAACAGGGTCCAAGAGACCCAGTACTTC,CASSFNRVQETQYF
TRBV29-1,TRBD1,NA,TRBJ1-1,TGCAGCGGGGGTGCCGGGACAGTTGAAGCTTTCTTT,CSGGAGTVEAFF
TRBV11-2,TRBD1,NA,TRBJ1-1,TGTGCCAGCAGTAGCATGGACAGGGGGTTTTTCACTGAAGCTTTCTTT,CASSSMDRGFFTEAFF
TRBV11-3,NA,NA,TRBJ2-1,TGTGCCAGCAGCTTAGAAACCGGGGGGCCCTACACAGTGCAGTTCTTC,CASSLETGGPYTVQFF
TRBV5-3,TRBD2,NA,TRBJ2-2,TGTGCCAGAAGCGCCGGTGGGGCGGGAGGGTGGACCGGGGAGCTGTTTTTT,CARSAGGAGGWTGELFF
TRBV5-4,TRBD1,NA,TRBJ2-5,TGTGCCAGCATCGAGAGTAGACAAGGGGGCGGAGAGACCCAGTACTTC,CASIESRQGGGETQYF
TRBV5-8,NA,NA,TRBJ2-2,TGTGCCAGCAGCTTCATCGAGGCCGGGGAGCTGTTTTTT,CASSFIEAGELFF
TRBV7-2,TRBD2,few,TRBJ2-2,TGTGCCGGGCGGGGGGGAGCGGGAGGGCCGTACACCGGGGAGCTGTTTTTT,CAGRGGAGGPYTGELFF
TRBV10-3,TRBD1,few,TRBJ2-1,TGTGCCATCAGTGACCGGGGACAGGGGGTAGTTAATGAGCAGTTCTTC,CAISDRGQGVVNEQFF
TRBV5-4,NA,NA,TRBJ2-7,TGTGCCCCCTGGGGGGGCCTACTCAACCCCTACGAGCAGTACTTC,CAPWGGLLNPYEQYF
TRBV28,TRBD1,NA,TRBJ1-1,TGTGCCAGCAGTTTTGAGTCAGGGGGCGGAGTTGGCCGGAACACTGAAGCTTTCTTT,CASSFESGGGVGRNTEAFF